The T cell receptor (beta chain) described here comes from a study of T-cell reconstitution after alpha-beta-depleted transplantation in children. This clonotype was observed many times. Unique molecular identifiers tagged the TCRbeta library. TCRdb re-derived calls from the PCR reads in MiXCR, one entry per CDR3 protein. The data show more than 150,000 distinct CDR3 sequences, approximately 7% seen once. CDR3 length equals 14 residues. Trimming stripped 4 bases from V and 5 bases from J, with 15 bases between. Germline values: CDR1 MNHNS, CDR2 SASEGT. This material consisted of PBMCs from the stem cell graft donor, taken from the stem cell graft. V gene TRBV6-1 combines with J gene TRBJ2-7, with D hard to call. This sequence originates from a human donor who donated a stem cell graft to a child with Wiskott-Aldrich syndrome. The CDR3 DNA sequence: TGTGCCAGCAGTGGGTTTAGGGCGTTGGACGAGCAGTACTTC. It is translated as CASSGFRALDEQYF.